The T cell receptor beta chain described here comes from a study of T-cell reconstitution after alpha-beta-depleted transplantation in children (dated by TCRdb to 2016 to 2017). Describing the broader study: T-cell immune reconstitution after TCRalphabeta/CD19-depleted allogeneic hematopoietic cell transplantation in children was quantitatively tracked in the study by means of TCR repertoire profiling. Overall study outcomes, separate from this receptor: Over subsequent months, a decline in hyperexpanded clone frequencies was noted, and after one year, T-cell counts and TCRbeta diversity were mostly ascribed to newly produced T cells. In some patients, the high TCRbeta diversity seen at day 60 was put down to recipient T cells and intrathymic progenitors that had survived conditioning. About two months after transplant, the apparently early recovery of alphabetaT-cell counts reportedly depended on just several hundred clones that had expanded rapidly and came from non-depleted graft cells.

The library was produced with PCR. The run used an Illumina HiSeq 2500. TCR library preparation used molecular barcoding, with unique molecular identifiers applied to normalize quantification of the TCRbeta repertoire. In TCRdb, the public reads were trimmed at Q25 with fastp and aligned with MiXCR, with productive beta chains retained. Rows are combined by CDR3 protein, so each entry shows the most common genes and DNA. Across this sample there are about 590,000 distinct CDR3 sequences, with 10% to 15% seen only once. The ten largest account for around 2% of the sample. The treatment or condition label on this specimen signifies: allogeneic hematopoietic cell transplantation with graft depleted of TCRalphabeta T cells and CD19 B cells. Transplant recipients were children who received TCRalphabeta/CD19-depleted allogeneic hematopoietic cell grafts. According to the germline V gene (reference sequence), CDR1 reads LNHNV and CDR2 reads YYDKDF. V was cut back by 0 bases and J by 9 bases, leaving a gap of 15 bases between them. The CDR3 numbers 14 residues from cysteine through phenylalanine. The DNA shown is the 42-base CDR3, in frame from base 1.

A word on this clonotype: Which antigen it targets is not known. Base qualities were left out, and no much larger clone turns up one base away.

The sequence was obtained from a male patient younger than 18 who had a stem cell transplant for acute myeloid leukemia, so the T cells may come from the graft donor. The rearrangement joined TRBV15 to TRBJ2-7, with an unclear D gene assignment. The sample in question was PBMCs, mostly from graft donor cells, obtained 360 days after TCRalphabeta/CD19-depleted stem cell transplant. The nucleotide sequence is TGTGCCACCAGCAGAGATATGGCAGGCAAGGGGCAGTACTTC. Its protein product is CATSRDMAGKGQYF.